This is a list of T cell receptor beta chains from one sample in a study of Ad26.COV2.S vaccination and SARS-CoV-2 variants. The data were produced by immunoSEQ multiplex PCR, yet TCRdb's version contains in-frame clones alone and is incomplete. The sample holds hundreds of thousands of clones; around 88% are singletons and the top ten take roughly 5%. The sequenced sample was peripheral blood, obtained in a trial of Ad26.COV2.S vaccine versus placebo. The source of these receptors is a person between 18 and 59 years old who received the Ad26.COV2.S COVID-19 vaccine or a placebo. CDR3s include the opening cysteine and the closing phenylalanine or tryptophan. The D gene is left open where the match is weak. Rows may omit the clone size; those that give it use once, few, many or a size class.

j_call,d_call,v_call,clone_size,cdr3_nt,cdr3_aa
TRBJ1-1,TRBD1,TRBV4-3,.,TGCGCCAGCAGCCAAAACCGGGACAGGGGGTGGACTGAAGCTTTCTTT,CASSQNRDRGWTEAFF
TRBJ1-2,TRBD1,TRBV28,.,TGTGCCAGCAGTCCCCGGACAGGGGGCATCTATGGCTACACCTTC,CASSPRTGGIYGYTF
TRBJ1-5,.,TRBV6-1,.,TGTGCCAGCAGTGAAGCCGGGACATACAATCAGCCCCAGCATTTT,CASSEAGTYNQPQHF
TRBJ2-3,TRBD2,TRBV5-4,once,TGTGCCAGCAGCACGGGACTAGCGGGAGTTACAGATACGCAGTATTTT,CASSTGLAGVTDTQYF
TRBJ2-1,.,TRBV7-2,.,TGTGCCAGCAGCTCCTCGGCAGTAAAGTACAATGAGCAGTTCTTC,CASSSSAVKYNEQFF
TRBJ1-1,.,TRBV6-2/TRBV6-3,.,TGTGCCAGCAGCCCCAGTGGGCAGGGGCGGACTGAAGCTTTCTTT,CASSPSGQGRTEAFF
TRBJ2-1,.,TRBV6-2/TRBV6-3,.,TGTGCCAGCAGTACCGGACAGACACTTTACAATGAGCAGTTCTTC,CASSTGQTLYNEQFF
TRBJ1-4,TRBD1,TRBV4-2,.,TGTGCCAGCAGCCCTCCGGGACAGGCTAATGAAAAACTGTTTTTT,CASSPPGQANEKLFF
TRBJ1-1,.,TRBV18,once,TGTGCCAGCTCAAAAGAGATTGGACAGAACACTGAAGCTTTCTTT,CASSKEIGQNTEAFF
TRBJ2-7,.,TRBV18,.,TGTGCCAGCTCACCAAGGCAGGGCTACTCCTACGAGCAGTACTTC,CASSPRQGYSYEQYF
TRBJ2-4,TRBD2,TRBV6-2/TRBV6-3,once,TGTGCCAGCAGTTACCGGGGGGGCCTTATTAACATTCAGTACTTC,CASSYRGGLINIQYF
TRBJ2-1,TRBD1,TRBV29-1,.,TGCAGCGTCACGACAGGGGTAAAGGAGCAGTTCTTC,CSVTTGVKEQFF
TRBJ2-1,TRBD1,TRBV5-1,.,TGCGCCAGCAGCTTCTTGACAGGGGCATCCTACAATGAGCAGTTCTTC,CASSFLTGASYNEQFF
TRBJ2-7,TRBD2,TRBV11-2,.,TGTGCCAGCAGCTTCGTTAGCGGGGCCTACGAGCAGTACTTC,CASSFVSGAYEQYF